This TCR beta chain was recorded in a study of shared clonotypes between healthy human individuals. Study information: Researchers assigned three CD4 naive, three CD4 memory, two CD8 naive and one CD8 memory plate to each donor. Notes on the study in general: Clonotypes shared by all four sorted-subset donors had higher generation probabilities than non-shared clonotypes.

HIV-negative, healthy adults without recent acute infections or vaccinations were the donors. CDR1 SGHRS and CDR2 YFSETQ come from the germline V gene. The CDR3 has 12 residues. The ends were cut back, 5 bases at V and 5 bases at J, with 7 bases in the middle. Note on this clone: Its antigen is as yet unknown.

TCRdb keeps only in-frame clones here, not all; method: immunoSEQ multiplex PCR. The sample comprises approximately 1,000,000 clones, more than 75% of which are singletons, and about 0.52% rests with the top ten. The sequenced material came from memory CD4+ T cells from PBMCs. Described subset: CD45RA-negative fraction. This clonotype originated in a man younger than 30 in good health. Some clones in this sample may be carry-over from other donors' samples. The chain carries TRBV5-1 and TRBJ1-4; D possibly corresponds to TRBD1 (5 bases). In nucleotides, the CDR3 is TGCGCCAGCAGAGAGGGGAATGAAAAACTGTTTTTT. This translates into CASREGNEKLFF.